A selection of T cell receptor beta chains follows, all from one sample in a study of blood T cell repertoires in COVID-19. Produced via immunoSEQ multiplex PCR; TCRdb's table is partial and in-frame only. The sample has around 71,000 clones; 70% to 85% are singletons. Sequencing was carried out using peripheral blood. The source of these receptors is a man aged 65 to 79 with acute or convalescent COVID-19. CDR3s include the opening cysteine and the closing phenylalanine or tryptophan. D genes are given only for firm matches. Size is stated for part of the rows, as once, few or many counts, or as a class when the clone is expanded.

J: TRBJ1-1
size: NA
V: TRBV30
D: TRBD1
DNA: TGTGCCGTTGAGGGTACAGGGGAGAACACTGAAGCTTTCTTT
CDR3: CAVEGTGENTEAFF

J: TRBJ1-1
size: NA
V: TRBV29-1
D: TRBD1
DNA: TGCAGCGTTGGACAGGGCGGCACTGAAGCTTTCTTT
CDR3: CSVGQGGTEAFF

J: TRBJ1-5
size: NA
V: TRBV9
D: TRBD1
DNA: TGTGCCAGCAGCGGGCAGGGGGGCAGCAATCAGCCCCAGCATTTT
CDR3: CASSGQGGSNQPQHF

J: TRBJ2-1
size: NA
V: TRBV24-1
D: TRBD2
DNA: TGTGCCACCAGTGATTCTAGCGGACCCAATGAGCAGTTCTTC
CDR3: CATSDSSGPNEQFF

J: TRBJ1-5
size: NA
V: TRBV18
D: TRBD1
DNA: TGTGCCAGCTCACCTGGACAGGGAAATCAGCCCCAGCATTTT
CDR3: CASSPGQGNQPQHF

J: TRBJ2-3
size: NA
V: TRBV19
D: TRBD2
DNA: TGTGCCAGTAATCACCTAAACACGGGAGGGACAGATACGCAGTATTTT
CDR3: CASNHLNTGGTDTQYF

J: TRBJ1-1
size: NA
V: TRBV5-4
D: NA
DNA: TGTGCCAGCAGCTTGTACAAGAACACTGAAGCTTTCTTT
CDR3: CASSLYKNTEAFF

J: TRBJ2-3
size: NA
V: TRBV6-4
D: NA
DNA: TGTGCCAGCAGTGACTTTGGCGGGAGCACAGATACGCAGTATTTT
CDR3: CASSDFGGSTDTQYF

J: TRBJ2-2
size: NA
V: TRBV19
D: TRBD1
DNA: TGTGCCAGTAGTAGACAGGGGGCGACCACCGGGGAGCTGTTTTTT
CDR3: CASSRQGATTGELFF

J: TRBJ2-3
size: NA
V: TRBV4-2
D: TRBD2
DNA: TGTGCCAGCAGCTCGCTTGGGACTAGCGGACCCCCTAGCACAGATACGCAGTATTTT
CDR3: CASSSLGTSGPPSTDTQYF

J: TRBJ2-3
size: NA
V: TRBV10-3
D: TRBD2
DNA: TGTGCCATCAGTGAGTCTGGTAGCGGGAGGGCGACGCAGTATTTT
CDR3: CAISESGSGRATQYF

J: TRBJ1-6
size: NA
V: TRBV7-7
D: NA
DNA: TGTGCCAGCAGCCCATCTACCAATTCACCCCTCCACTTT
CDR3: CASSPSTNSPLHF

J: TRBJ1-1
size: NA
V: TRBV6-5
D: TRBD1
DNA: TGTGCCAGCAGTTACCGGGGACAGGGCAACGCTGAAGCTTTCTTT
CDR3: CASSYRGQGNAEAFF

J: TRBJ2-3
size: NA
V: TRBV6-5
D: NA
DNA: TGTGCCAGCAGTAAAACAGGAGATACGCAGTATTTT
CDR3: CASSKTGDTQYF

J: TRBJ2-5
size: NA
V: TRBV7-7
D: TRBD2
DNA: TGTGCCAGCAGCTTACGAGCTAGCGGTTCACAAGAGACCCAGTACTTC
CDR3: CASSLRASGSQETQYF

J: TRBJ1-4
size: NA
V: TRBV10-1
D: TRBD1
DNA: TGCGCCAGCAGTGAAGGACAGGGAAGGAATGAAAAACTGTTTTTT
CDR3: CASSEGQGRNEKLFF

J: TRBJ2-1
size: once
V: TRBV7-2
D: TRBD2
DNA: TGTGCCAGCAGCTTAGAAGCGGGAGGTAGGGGGAATGAGCAGTTCTTC
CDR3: CASSLEAGGRGNEQFF

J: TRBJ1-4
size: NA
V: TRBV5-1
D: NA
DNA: TGCGCCAGCAGCTACACCGGAGCGGCAACTAATGAAAAACTGTTTTTT
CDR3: CASSYTGAATNEKLFF

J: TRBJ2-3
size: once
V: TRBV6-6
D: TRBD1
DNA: TGTGCCAGCAGTTACGGACAGGGCTCACCAGATACGCAGTATTTT
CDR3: CASSYGQGSPDTQYF

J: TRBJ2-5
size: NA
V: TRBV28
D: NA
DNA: TGTGCCAGCAGTTTTGGAGGGGCCGGGGGTAGGGCCCAGTACTTC
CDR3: CASSFGGAGGRAQYF

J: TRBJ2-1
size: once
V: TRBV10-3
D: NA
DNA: TGTGCCATCAGTCCTAGGGGCGATGAGCAGTTCTTC
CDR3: CAISPRGDEQFF

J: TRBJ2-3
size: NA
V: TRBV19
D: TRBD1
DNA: TGTGCCAGTAGTAAATCCGGGACAGGGACAGATACGCAGTATTTT
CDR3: CASSKSGTGTDTQYF

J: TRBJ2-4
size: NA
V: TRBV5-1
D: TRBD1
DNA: TGCGCCAGCAGCCGGGGACAGGGAGACGACATTCAGTACTTC
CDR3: CASSRGQGDDIQYF

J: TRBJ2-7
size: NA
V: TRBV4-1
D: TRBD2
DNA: TGCGCCAGCAGCCAAAGTCGGGCTAGCGGGAGATACGAGCAGTACTTC
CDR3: CASSQSRASGRYEQYF

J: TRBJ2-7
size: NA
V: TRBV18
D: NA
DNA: TGTGCCAGCTCTCTCTCCTACGAGCAGTACTTC
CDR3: CASSLSYEQYF

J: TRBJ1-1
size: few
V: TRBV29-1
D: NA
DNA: TGCAGCGTTGTCTTCTCCCCTCGGAGCACTGAAGCTTTCTTT
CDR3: CSVVFSPRSTEAFF

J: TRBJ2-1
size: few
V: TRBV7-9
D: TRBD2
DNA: TGTGCCAGCAGCTTAGGACTAGCGGGGCATGAGCAGTTCTTC
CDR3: CASSLGLAGHEQFF

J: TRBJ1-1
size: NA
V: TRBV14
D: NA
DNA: TGTGCCAGCAGCCGCACGGGGGATCGAACTGAAGCTTTCTTT
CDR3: CASSRTGDRTEAFF

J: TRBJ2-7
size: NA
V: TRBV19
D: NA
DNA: TGTGCCAGTAGTTCCCGGGATATTTCCTACGAGCAGTACTTC
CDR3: CASSSRDISYEQYF

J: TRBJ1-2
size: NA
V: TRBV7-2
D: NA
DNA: TGTGCCAGCAGCCCCCCAGGGCCTGGCTACACCTTC
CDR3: CASSPPGPGYTF

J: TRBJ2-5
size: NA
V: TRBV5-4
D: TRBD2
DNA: TGTGCCAGCAGCGGGGGGCTAGCGGGAGGGCCTCGAAGAGAGACCCAGTACTTC
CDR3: CASSGGLAGGPRRETQYF

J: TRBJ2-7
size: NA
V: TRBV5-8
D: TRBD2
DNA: TGTGCCAGCAGCTTCTGGGGAGGGGAGCAGTACTTC
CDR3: CASSFWGGEQYF

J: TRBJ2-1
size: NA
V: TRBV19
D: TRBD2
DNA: TGTGCCAGTGCCAGAGGAACTAGCGGGAGCGGGATGGAGCAGTTCTTC
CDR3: CASARGTSGSGMEQFF

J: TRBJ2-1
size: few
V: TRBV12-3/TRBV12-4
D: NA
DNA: TGTGCCACCAGATCCAACTCCGACAATGAGCAGTTCTTC
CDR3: CATRSNSDNEQFF

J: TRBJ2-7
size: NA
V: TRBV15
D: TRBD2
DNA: TGTGCCACCAGCAGAGAGATTGGACTAGCGGGAGTAGAGCAGTACTTC
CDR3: CATSREIGLAGVEQYF

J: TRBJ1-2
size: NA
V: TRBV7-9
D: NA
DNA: TGTGCCAGCAGCCTCTCGACAGCTGGCTACACCTTC
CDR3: CASSLSTAGYTF

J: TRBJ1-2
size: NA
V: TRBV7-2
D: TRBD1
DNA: TGTGCCAGCAGCTTAGATAAAATACAGGGGTTTGGCTACACCTTC
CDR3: CASSLDKIQGFGYTF

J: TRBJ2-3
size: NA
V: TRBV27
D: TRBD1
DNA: TGTGCCAGCAGTTTAGTGACAGGGCCCCGCACAGATACGCAGTATTTT
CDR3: CASSLVTGPRTDTQYF

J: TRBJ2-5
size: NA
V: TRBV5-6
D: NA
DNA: TGTGCCAGCAGCCCGCGGGGGACACAAGAGACCCAGTACTTC
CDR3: CASSPRGTQETQYF

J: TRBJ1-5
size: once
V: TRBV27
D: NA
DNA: TGTGCCAGCGGGCAAGCCAATCAGCCCCAGCATTTT
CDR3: CASGQANQPQHF

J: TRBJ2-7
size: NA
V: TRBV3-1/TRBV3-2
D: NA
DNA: TGTGCCAGCAGCCAAAGGACTACCATGTGGTACGAGCAGTACTTC
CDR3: CASSQRTTMWYEQYF

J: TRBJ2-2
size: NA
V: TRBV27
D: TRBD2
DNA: TGTGCCAGCAGTTTAGCGGGAGCAACAACCGGGGAGCTGTTTTTT
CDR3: CASSLAGATTGELFF